This T cell receptor beta chain comes out of a study of blood T cell repertoires in COVID-19. Study background: Researchers got acute and convalescent COVID-19 samples from the United States, Italy and Spain. Sources were T cells, B-cell-depleted T cells, or PBMCs; the material itself was cDNA or gDNA.

Germline lookup yields CDR1 KGHDR and CDR2 SFDVKD. V lost 5 bases, J lost 0 bases, and 14 bases lay in between. The CDR3 covers 16 residues. Authors' data handling: Estimation of nucleated cell counts was performed using reference gene primer amplification. Produced via immunoSEQ multiplex PCR; TCRdb's table is partial and in-frame only. The DNA gave D and trimming, while V, J and clone size come from that table. The sample lists over 200,000 clones, roughly 80% occurring once. This chain uses TRBV24-1 with TRBJ2-3, with D maybe TRBD1 (5 bases). The sequenced material came from peripheral blood. This receptor was obtained from a human donor in a cohort sampled during active COVID-19. CDR3 nucleotides: TGTGCCACCAGTGGAGCCAGGGCTCCTAGCACAGATACGCAGTATTTT. Translating it yields CATSGARAPSTDTQYF.